These T cell receptor beta chains were read from a single sample in a study of T cells expressing NK-cell markers. TCRdb re-called the 5' RACE reads, yielding one record per CDR3 amino acid sequence without DNA. Its clone listing holds approximately 440,000 distinct CDR3 sequences. What was sequenced was blood T cells: a sorted CD56 or NKG2C T cell subset, CD4+ or CD8+ T cells, or bulk PBMC T cells (not recorded which). These receptors were collected from a woman between 45 and 60 years old in good health. Both conserved end residues are part of each CDR3.

J gene: TRBJ2-5; V gene: TRBV4-1; CDR3 protein: CASSQDGPAQETQYF
J gene: TRBJ2-7; V gene: TRBV3-1; CDR3 protein: CASSPLGRGLSEQYF
J gene: TRBJ2-3; V gene: TRBV11-2; CDR3 protein: CASSIGQSSTDTQYF
J gene: TRBJ1-1; V gene: TRBV3-1; CDR3 protein: CASSQGSIGAEAFF
J gene: TRBJ2-1; V gene: TRBV2; CDR3 protein: CASSDYYREVSSVPNEQFF
J gene: TRBJ2-1; V gene: TRBV12-3/TRBV12-4; CDR3 protein: CASSLGPVGQFF
J gene: TRBJ2-3; V gene: TRBV12-3/TRBV12-4; CDR3 protein: CASSTALMTSGSLHTQYF
J gene: TRBJ1-5; V gene: TRBV5-6; CDR3 protein: CASSSWGGRQPQHF
J gene: TRBJ1-1; V gene: TRBV28; CDR3 protein: CASSPDRDNTEAFF
J gene: TRBJ2-3; V gene: TRBV7-9; CDR3 protein: CASSPWGYTQYF